One sample yielded the 17 T cell receptor beta chains listed below, sequenced in a study of T-cell memory formation after mild COVID-19 (dated by TCRdb to about 2021). The library was obtained by 5' RACE. The run used an Illumina NovaSeq 6000. The public reads were reprocessed in TCRdb via fastp at Q25 and MiXCR, keeping in-frame beta chains. Here each entry gathers all rows of one CDR3 protein and keeps the most common genes and DNA. The sample table records a few hundred thousand distinct CDR3 sequences; 15% to 20% of these occur just once. The ten most abundant clones make up roughly 21% of the sample. Material: PBMCs or a T cell subset sorted from them (not recorded which). The receptors were sampled from a young man who had mild COVID-19 (a few samples of this study predate the infection). The sample titles of this study are shuffled in the database, so cell type and time point are left out; the donor was told from shared clones.

This clonotype came up a few times. The chain links TRBV20-1 to TRBJ2-3; perhaps TRBD1 as D (6 bases). The CDR3 totals 14 residues. The V gene lost 5 bases and the J gene lost 4 bases, with 16 bases spanning the gap. Germline V gene lookup returns CDR1 DFQATT and CDR2 SNEGSKA (reference sequence). The CDR3 DNA follows: TGCAGTGCTCCCCGCAGGGCAGGGGCAGATACGCAGTATTTT. This encodes CSAPRRAGADTQYF.

This clonotype was recorded a few times. This sequence joins TRBV6-2 or TRBV6-3 and TRBJ2-3; D not resolved. Germline V gives CDR1 MNHEY, CDR2 SVGEGT. This CDR3 is built from 15 residues. V was trimmed by 8 bases and J by 3 bases, leaving 18 bases between them. The CDR3 is CASGPRPGATDTQYF. In nucleotides, the CDR3 is TGTGCCAGCGGTCCTCGACCGGGTGCTACAGATACGCAGTATTTT.

This chain uses TRBV29-1 with TRBJ2-1, with 8 positions matching TRBD1. The V and J ends lost 0 bases and 5 bases, in that order; junction bases with no gene match: 9. The CDR3 contains 16 residues. Looked up from germline, CDR1 is SQVTM and CDR2 is ANQGSEA. The CDR3 region is CSVEDPGDRTDNEQFF. The CDR3 DNA sequence: TGCAGCGTTGAAGATCCGGGGGACAGGACAGACAATGAGCAGTTCTTC.

V gene TRBV27 combines with J gene TRBJ2-5; 8 bases align to TRBD2. The CDR3 is made up of 14 amino acids. Germline V gene data show CDR1 as MNHEY and CDR2 as SMNVEV (reference sequence). Trimming removed 7 bases from V and 1 base from J; junction bases left unmatched: 5. The CDR3 DNA follows: TGTGCCAGCACCCCCCGGGGGGGCCAAGAGACCCAGTACTTC. Its protein is CASTPRGGQETQYF.

The chain has TRBV19 and TRBJ2-1; 8 nucleotides agree with TRBD2. The length of the CDR3 is 15 residues. The germline gives CDR1 LNHDA, CDR2 SQIVND (reference sequence). J was trimmed by 7 bases and V by 6 bases; bases with no gene match: 11. The chain's CDR3 is CASRLHGGAWNEQFF. The CDR3 DNA follows: TGTGCCAGTAGACTTCACGGGGGGGCCTGGAATGAGCAGTTCTTC.

This chain links TRBV10-3 with TRBJ2-7, with D possibly TRBD1 on 5 matching bases. The CDR3 runs 13 residues. V lost 2 bases, J lost 2 bases, and 7 bases lay in between. Germline lookup yields CDR1 ENHRY and CDR2 SYGVKD. The CDR3 sequence is CAISEDRPYEQYF. The CDR3 DNA sequence: TGTGCCATCAGTGAGGACAGACCCTACGAGCAGTACTTC.

The chain is built from TRBV5-8 and TRBJ2-3; TRBD1 aligns across 9 bases. CDR1 is SGHTS, CDR2 YDEGEE, per germline. The V segment lost 4 bases and the J segment 0 bases; nucleotides outside the gene matches: 3. This CDR3 is built from 15 residues. CDR3 region: CASSAGQGSTDTQYF. CDR3 coding DNA: TGTGCCAGCAGCGCCGGACAGGGGAGCACAGATACGCAGTATTTT.

This clonotype was seen only a few times. V and J are TRBV5-1 and TRBJ2-1; perhaps TRBD2 as D (5 bases). Germline-derived CDR1 and CDR2 are SGHRS and YFSETQ. The CDR3 spans 14 residues. Trimming removed 6 bases from V and 6 bases from J, with 16 bases in between. CDR3 in DNA: TGCGCCAGCACCCCGCTGGGGAGCTCCAATGAGCAGTTCTTC. Its protein is CASTPLGSSNEQFF.

This clonotype was seen just once. The chain has TRBV4-1 and TRBJ1-2; D uncertain. V lost 0 bases, J lost 2 bases, and 13 bases lay in between. CDR3 length equals 16 residues. The germline CDR1 and CDR2 sequences are MGHRA and YSYEKL. DNA of the CDR3: TGCGCCAGCAGCCAAGAACCCGGGAGGATAAACTATGGCTACACCTTC. Translation gives CASSQEPGRINYGYTF.

This clonotype is medium-sized. This chain connects TRBV5-1 to TRBJ2-2, with 14 bases that match TRBD2. V was pared by 4 bases and J by 5 bases, with 10 bases of the junction left unmatched. This CDR3 contains 18 residues. In germline, CDR1 is SGHRS, CDR2 YFSETQ. The CDR3 region is CASSPFGTSGGGTGELFF. The CDR3 bases are TGCGCCAGCAGCCCCTTCGGGACTAGCGGGGGAGGAACCGGGGAGCTGTTTTTT.

The chain links TRBV4-1 to TRBJ1-2; D unresolved. CDR1 is MGHRA, CDR2 YSYEKL, per germline. V gave up 4 bases and J gave up 4 bases, with 19 bases separating them. The length of the CDR3 is 16 residues. CDR3: CASSPRTGRGGYGYTF. CDR3 bases: TGCGCCAGCAGCCCGCGCACGGGCCGAGGAGGCTATGGCTACACCTTC.

A few counts support this clonotype. The V and J genes are TRBV4-3 and TRBJ1-5; perhaps TRBD1 as D (6 bases). The germline V gene has CDR1 LGHNA and CDR2 YSLEER. The CDR3 contains 15 residues. Deletions cut 0 bases from V and 5 bases from J, with 11 bases between. The CDR3 bases are TGCGCCAGCAGCCAAGATCTAACAGGGTATCAGCCCCAGCATTTT. Translation: CASSQDLTGYQPQHF.

This chain uses TRBV19 with TRBJ2-7; no firm D call. V was pared by 1 base and J by 3 bases, with 10 bases between. The CDR3 covers 14 residues. The germline gives CDR1 LNHDA, CDR2 SQIVND (reference sequence). The CDR3 reads CASSIVGSSYEQYF. DNA of the CDR3: TGTGCCAGTAGTATAGTCGGCTCTAGCTACGAGCAGTACTTC.

The CDR3 region has the DNA TGTGCCAGCAGCTCCAGGGTCAACTCCTACAATGAGCAGTTCTTC. Amino acid sequence: CASSSRVNSYNEQFF. V usage is TRBV9 and J usage is TRBJ2-1; maybe TRBD1 (5 bases). In germline, CDR1 is SGDLS, CDR2 YYNGEE. V was pared by 4 bases and J by 0 bases, with 11 bases between. The CDR3 spans 15 residues.

This clonotype was seen a few times. The chain has TRBV12-3 or TRBV12-4 and TRBJ2-3; the match to TRBD1 covers 11 bases. The CDR3 consists of 14 residues. Trimming took 7 bases from V and 6 from J; bases not matched to a gene: 6. CDR3 loop: CASTGDRGSDTQYF. The CDR3 region has the DNA TGTGCCAGCACGGGGGACAGGGGGAGCGATACGCAGTATTTT.

This clonotype was seen only a few times. The chain carries TRBV10-3 and TRBJ2-1; tentatively, D is TRBD1 or TRBD2 (5 bases each). This CDR3 contains 14 residues. V lost 4 bases to trimming and J lost 5 bases, with 12 bases between them. CDR1 and CDR2 (germline): ENHRY, SYGVKD. The CDR3 here is CAISGDLTNNEQFF. DNA for the CDR3: TGTGCCATCAGTGGGGACCTAACAAACAATGAGCAGTTCTTC.

A note on this clonotype: One end of the junction is discordant with germline, which a read error may explain. V and J are TRBV2 and TRBJ2-4; D is uncertain. From germline, CDR1 is SNHLY and CDR2 FYNNEI. This CDR3 region has 12 residues. CDR3 nucleotides: TGTGCCAGCAGGGGGAACGAAACCTATCCCCGCTTC. Its protein is CASRGNETYPRF.